This TCR beta chain is from a study of post-analysis software for immune sequencing data. In the study overall: Included among the disease courses, which were recorded for the cohort, were relapsing-remitting, secondary progressive and progressive-relapsing multiple sclerosis. Notes on the study in general: When patients were compared with controls, a handful of TRBV segments were more frequent, TRBV5-6, TRBV5-1 and TRBV20-1 among them. Samples sharing a preparation batch grouped tightly together when assessed by F measure. Significantly decreased normalized Chao1 diversity was recorded for multiple sclerosis patients relative to controls.

Details on this clonotype: Antigen unknown.

Unique molecular identifiers were carried by the TCR beta cDNA libraries. Each CDR3 protein is one row after TCRdb ran MiXCR on the PCR reads. The profile covers 820,000 or so distinct CDR3 sequences, with under 70% appearing a single time and 4% to 5.5% taken by the ten largest. Trimming removed 6 bases from V and 2 bases from J, with 11 bases in between. This CDR3 contains 14 residues. Sequencing used blood. The chain carries TRBV12-3 or TRBV12-4 and TRBJ1-5; unclear D gene. The TCR originated in a girl aged 5-17 years with multiple sclerosis. DNA of the CDR3: TGTGCCAGCAGCCTACAGTGGGGCAATCAGCCCCAGCATTTT. Its translation is CASSLQWGNQPQHF.